This T cell receptor (beta chain) is from a study of a mutant IDH1 vaccine in newly diagnosed glioma. Study context: Of the patients given treatment, approximately 62% were male and about 40% were female, and a mean age of about 40 years was recorded. Earlier care involved radiotherapy, temozolomide, or both, and the majority received both. Overall study findings and caveats: Researchers report vaccine-induced immune responses in about 93% of patients.

Profiled with immunoSEQ multiplex PCR; TCRdb holds only in-frame clones, not every one. The sample lists about 92,000 clones; roughly 85% were seen once. To note about this clone: The antigen remains unidentified.

Sample time point: baseline, week 1 (first vaccination visit). Regarding treatment: pre-vaccination baseline after standard-of-care therapy. Every donor had a new WHO grade 3 or 4 astrocytoma that was IDH1-mutant, with loss of nuclear ATRX. The CDR3 has 15 residues. Germline V gene sequence: CDR1 SGHKS, CDR2 YYEKEE (reference sequence). V was clipped by 5 bases and J by 6 bases, with 17 bases between them. This specimen consisted of PBMCs, obtained from a glioma patient treated with radiotherapy, temozolomide or both. The receptor comes from a woman between 50 and 59 years old with glioma. The chain couples TRBV5-5 to TRBJ2-2; tentative D call: TRBD1 (6 bases). CDR3 residues: CASRTDRGTPGELFF. The CDR3 DNA reads TGTGCCAGCAGGACAGATAGAGGGACACCCGGGGAGCTGTTTTTT.